The rows below give T cell receptor beta chains drawn from one sample of a study of blood T cell repertoires in COVID-19. TCRdb keeps only in-frame clones here, not all; method: immunoSEQ multiplex PCR. The sample lists about 39,000 clones, about 94% occurring once. The sample was peripheral blood. The receptors originated from a human donor with active COVID-19. The donor label of this sample is uncertain. Each CDR3 is given without its conserved first and last residue. Each record gives: J gene, clone size, V gene, CDR3 protein. Clone size is stated in some rows and not others, as once, few, many or a class when expanded.

TRBJ1-2 . TRBV2 ASSESGQGGGYT
TRBJ2-3 . TRBV18 ASRDRVADTQY
TRBJ1-1 . TRBV3-1/TRBV3-2 ASSHTGISEAF
TRBJ2-7 . TRBV5-1 ASSSTSGGPYEQY
TRBJ2-1 . TRBV4-3 ASSQDRGSYNEQF
TRBJ1-1 . TRBV5-1 ASSLQGALNTEAF
TRBJ1-2 . TRBV5-1 ASSPPSGGYGYT
TRBJ2-5 . TRBV5-1 ASSPLRGAQETQY
TRBJ2-7 . TRBV11-2 ASSFRPRSGESYEQY
TRBJ2-7 . TRBV19 ASRPLAGETYEQY
TRBJ2-5 . TRBV11-2 ASSQAASGTQY
TRBJ2-6 . TRBV15 ATSRDLQGSSGANVLT
TRBJ2-1 . TRBV21-1 ASTRTGRRGF
TRBJ2-5 . TRBV5-1 ASSPGQDSYTETQY
TRBJ1-4 . TRBV25-1 ASRGHIEKLF
TRBJ2-5 . TRBV7-2 ASSLVPSGTGGETQY
TRBJ2-5 . TRBV12-2 ASRLAHLLAGRQETQY
TRBJ2-1 once TRBV5-1 ASTLAKRGGYNEQF
TRBJ2-1 . TRBV29-1 SVEDLTSVGNEQF
TRBJ2-2 . TRBV6-4 ASKGDRGPTGELF
TRBJ2-1 . TRBV4-3 ASSPDLAYNEQF
TRBJ1-2 . TRBV19 ASTIPGYGYT
TRBJ2-3 . TRBV4-1 ASSQEGLAGGLRDTQY
TRBJ1-5 . TRBV6-5 ASSSDTSNQPQH
TRBJ2-7 . TRBV2 ASRTAGGGYEQY
TRBJ2-2 . TRBV27 ASRRVGELF
TRBJ2-7 . TRBV7-9 ASSTTGGHEQY
TRBJ2-2 . TRBV7-8 ASSLARGGNGELF
TRBJ2-7 . TRBV7-9 ASSTQTGTPYEQY
TRBJ1-2 . TRBV5-1 ASSLGSAYGYT
TRBJ2-2 . TRBV18 ASSLTSGASNTGELF
TRBJ2-6 . TRBV10-3 AITGNGANVLT
TRBJ2-1 . TRBV12-1 ASSLSRRASGSSEQF
TRBJ2-7 . TRBV7-9 ASSLDPGGDYEQY
TRBJ1-5 . TRBV19 ASSIDYSNQPQH
TRBJ2-7 once TRBV19 ASSMGQGASYEQY
TRBJ2-7 . TRBV6-5 ASVSRYEQY
TRBJ1-1 . TRBV13 ASLDTEAF
TRBJ2-2 . TRBV9 ASSARLAGGDHIPGGELF
TRBJ2-4 once TRBV28 ASSPFPENIQY
TRBJ1-5 once TRBV3-1/TRBV3-2 ASSPDRGNQPQH
TRBJ2-7 . TRBV5-6 ASRLAGAAQVGEQY
TRBJ1-5 . TRBV1 TSSQDMAGDQPQH
TRBJ2-7 . TRBV21-1 ASSLSYGTSGDPNLGQY
TRBJ1-1 . TRBV6-5 ASTTTAGRRAEAF
TRBJ1-3 . TRBV27 ASSLKGGRTIY
TRBJ2-7 . TRBV27 ASRGDPGGPSEQY
TRBJ2-1 . TRBV13 ASSLGRRRSGTYNEQF
TRBJ2-3 . TRBV9 ASSVVTSGSRDTQY
TRBJ1-2 . TRBV27 ASSLGQGAGYT
TRBJ2-7 . TRBV24-1 ADSGVGDNDEQY